This entry lists 10 T cell receptor beta chains sequenced from one sample in a study of T cell responses to AZD1222 COVID-19 vaccine. The data were produced by immunoSEQ multiplex PCR, yet TCRdb's version contains in-frame clones alone and is incomplete. The repertoire has about 150,000 clones, around 93% of them found once; the top ten carry 1.3% to 1.5%. The sequencing here drew on peripheral blood, taken on day 0 of AZD1222 vaccination. These receptors were taken from an adult in good health.

The chain employs TRBV5-4 and TRBJ2-5; D assignment may be TRBD1 or TRBD2 (5 bases each). The CDR3 totals 14 residues. Germline loops: CDR1 SGHNT, CDR2 YYREEE (reference sequence). Trimming took off 0 bases at V and 5 bases at J, with 11 bases between the two ends. In DNA, the CDR3 is TGTGCCAGCAGCTTGGGGGGGAAGCAGGAGACCCAGTACTTC. Its protein is CASSLGGKQETQYF.

The chain carries TRBV6-6 and TRBJ2-7; unclear D gene. Looked up from germline, CDR1 is MNHNY and CDR2 is SVGAGI (reference sequence). CDR3 size: 15 residues. Trimming took 0 bases from V and 0 from J, leaving 9 bases between them. The CDR3 coding sequence is TGTGCCAGCAGTTACTCGTACAGCTTCTCCTACGAGCAGTACTTC. Translation: CASSYSYSFSYEQYF.

The CDR3 region has the DNA TGTGCCAGCAGTCCCGGGACTAGTGGGGCAGATACGCAGTATTTT. Its translation is CASSPGTSGADTQYF. This sequence joins TRBV11-2 and TRBJ2-3, with TRBD2 matching over 8 bases. The junction had 9 bases not matched to a gene; V was cut back by 6 bases and J by 4 bases. The germline V gene has CDR1 SGHAT and CDR2 FQNNGV. This CDR3 spans 15 amino acids.

The genes are TRBV6-2 or TRBV6-3 and TRBJ2-7; 7 bases map to TRBD1. J lost 2 bases, V lost 3 bases, and 10 bases had no gene match. The CDR3 is made up of 16 amino acids. The V gene's germline CDR1 is MNHEY and CDR2 SVGEGT. The CDR3 spells CASSYPQGVVPYEQYF. The CDR3 coding sequence is TGTGCCAGCAGTTATCCGCAGGGGGTAGTACCCTACGAGCAGTACTTC.

This clone was seen only a few times. The chain carries TRBV14 and TRBJ2-1, with 10 bases that match TRBD2. This CDR3 spans 15 amino acids. With 4 bases clipped from V and 2 bases from J, the junction kept 2 bases outside the gene matches. The germline V gene encodes CDR1 SGHDN and CDR2 FVKESK. The CDR3 nucleotides are TGTGCCAGCAGCCGTCTAGCGGGGGCCTACAATGAGCAGTTCTTC. Amino acid sequence: CASSRLAGAYNEQFF.

The J gene is TRBJ1-2, the V gene TRBV3-1 (or the pseudogene TRBV3-2), with 10 bases lining up with TRBD1. This CDR3 comprises 19 residues. Unmatched junction bases numbered 19, after V lost 1 base and J lost 8 bases. Per the germline V gene, CDR1 is LGHDT and CDR2 is YNNKEL (reference sequence). CDR3 coding DNA: TGTGCCAGCAGCCAAGCCTCCGGGACAGGGGCCAATTCCTTCCTCGGCTACACCTTC. It translates to CASSQASGTGANSFLGYTF.

J is TRBJ1-3 and V is TRBV21-1; TRBD1 reflects the table's D call only, with no check against the DNA. TRBV21-1 is a documented pseudogene. The CDR3 covers 16 residues. The CDR3 protein is CASSKVKRGLGNTIYF. CDR3 DNA sequence: TGTGCCAGCAGCAAAGTTAAAAGGGGGCTCGGAAACACCATATATTTT.

This clone occurred once. V and J are TRBV18 and TRBJ1-3; 10 bases fit TRBD1. V gave up 3 bases and J gave up 1 base; unmatched junction bases: 6. The germline V gene has CDR1 KGHSH and CDR2 LQKENI. The CDR3 length is 17 residues. The CDR3 bases are TGTGCCAGCTCACCTTTCCTGGACAGGGGGTCTGGAAACACCATATATTTT. Protein: CASSPFLDRGSGNTIYF.

In this sample, this clone turned up once. The rearrangement joins TRBV4-1 to TRBJ2-7; D not certain. The germline V and J ends were trimmed by 1 base and 3 bases, with 16 bases remaining between them. Germline V CDR1 and CDR2: MGHRA, YSYEKL. CDR3 length equals 16 residues. The CDR3 protein is CASSQASVGSSYEQYF. The CDR3 nucleotides read TGCGCCAGCAGCCAAGCGTCGGTGGGATCTAGCTACGAGCAGTACTTC.

V is TRBV7-6 and J is TRBJ2-1; 7 positions match TRBD1. The CDR3 contains 12 residues. Germline V gene data show CDR1 as SGHVS and CDR2 as FNYEAQ. The V and J ends lost 0 bases and 11 bases, in that order; junction bases with no gene match: 1. The CDR3 bases are TGTGCCAGCAGCTTAGCGACAGGGCAGCAGTTCTTC. It is translated as CASSLATGQQFF.